A single sample gave rise to the 19 T cell receptor beta chains below, sequenced in a study of T-cell memory formation after mild COVID-19. TCRdb analysed the 5' RACE reads with MiXCR anew, one entry per CDR3 protein. Here the sample spans a few hundred thousand distinct CDR3 sequences, more than 15% being singletons. Sequencing was performed on PBMCs or a T cell subset sorted from them (not recorded which). These receptors came from a man between 18 and 29 years old who had mild COVID-19 (a few samples of this study predate the infection). Cell type and time point are not known.

This clonotype has a handful of counts. The chain couples TRBV6-5 to TRBJ1-2, with 7 nucleotides matching TRBD1. CDR1 and CDR2 from the germline V gene are MNHEY and SVGAGI. After removal of 8 bases from V and 7 bases from J, the junction contained 13 bases not matched to a gene. This CDR3 comprises 14 residues. The DNA of the CDR3 is TGTGCCAGCCTCGCCGCGGACAGGCAAGGTGGCTACACCTTC. This translates into CASLAADRQGGYTF.

This chain joins TRBV10-3 and TRBJ1-1, with D unresolved. V was trimmed by 3 bases and J by 11 bases, leaving 13 bases between them. Germline V gene sequence: CDR1 ENHRY, CDR2 SYGVKD. This CDR3 has 12 residues. The CDR3 sequence is CAISETGRTAFF. For the CDR3, the DNA is TGTGCCATCAGTGAAACGGGCAGGACGGCTTTCTTT.

DNA for the CDR3: TGTGCCAGCAGCTTAAACACGGCTGCGAACACCGGGGAGCTGTTTTTT. It specifies CASSLNTAANTGELFF. This sequence joins TRBV7-3 and TRBJ2-2; unclear D gene. Deletions cut 1 base from V and 0 bases from J, with 9 bases between. From germline, CDR1 is SGHTA and CDR2 FQGTGA. The CDR3 spans 16 residues.

The J gene is TRBJ2-7, the V gene TRBV11-2; D remains unclear. The V end was cut by 5 bases, the J end by 3 bases, with 14 bases between. The CDR3 has 14 residues. The V gene's germline CDR1 is SGHAT and CDR2 FQNNGV. The CDR3: CASSPSSGFYEQYV. The DNA of the CDR3 is TGTGCCAGCAGCCCCTCATCTGGGTTCTACGAGCAGTACGTC.

The chain couples TRBV4-1 to TRBJ1-6, with D unclear. Trimming cost V 1 base and J 0 bases, with 13 bases left between them. The CDR3 covers 18 residues. Germline V gene data show CDR1 as MGHRA and CDR2 as YSYEKL. The CDR3 reads CASSQVPGRSSYNSPLHF. The CDR3 DNA is TGCGCCAGCAGCCAAGTACCGGGTCGAAGCTCCTATAATTCACCCCTCCACTTT.

This sequence joins TRBV5-1 and TRBJ2-1, with 12 bases lining up with TRBD2. This CDR3 has 18 residues. CDR1 and CDR2 from the germline V gene are SGHRS and YFSETQ. With V trimmed by 4 bases and J by 3 bases, 11 bases remained unmatched. The CDR3 loop is CASSLTSGGSRIYNEQFF. CDR3 nucleotides: TGCGCCAGCAGCCTGACTAGCGGGGGCTCTCGGATCTACAATGAGCAGTTCTTC.

The V call is TRBV5-6, the J call TRBJ2-7; 9 nucleotides align to TRBD1. The CDR3 covers 17 residues. With 2 bases clipped from V and 2 bases from J, the junction kept 11 bases outside the gene matches. CDR1 is SGHDT, CDR2 YYEEEE, per germline. CDR3 nucleotides: TGTGCCAGCAGCTTCGACCCCCCGGGACAGGGAACCTACGAGCAGTACGTC. This encodes CASSFDPPGQGTYEQYV.

This clonotype has a single count. This chain joins TRBV27 and TRBJ1-1; D unresolved. CDR3 length: 12 residues. Germline V lookup: CDR1 MNHEY, CDR2 SMNVEV (reference sequence). Trimming stripped 6 bases from V and 8 bases from J, with 13 bases between. The chain's CDR3 is CASSRGSTEAFF. The CDR3 DNA sequence: TGTGCCAGCAGCCGAGGTAGTACGGAAGCTTTCTTT.

J is TRBJ2-2 and V is TRBV25-1; D is tentatively TRBD1 or TRBD2 (5 bases each). Trimming shortened V by 1 base and J by 7 bases, and 7 bases separated the two germline ends. The CDR3 loop spans 13 amino acids. In germline, CDR1 is MGHDK, CDR2 SYGVNS. The CDR3: CASSEWGIGELFF. Written as DNA, the CDR3 is TGTGCCAGCAGTGAATGGGGGATCGGGGAGCTGTTTTTT. Based on the CDR3 plus reference TRBV25-1 and TRBJ2-2, the full variable domain is EADIYQTPRYLVIGTGKKITLECSQTMGHDKMYWYQQDPGMELHLIHYSYGVNSTEKGDLSSESTVSRIRTEHFPLTLESARPSHTSQYLCASSEWGIGELFFGEGSRLTVL.

A few counts support this clonotype. The rearrangement links TRBV6-5 to TRBJ2-3; D perhaps matches TRBD1 (5 bases). Trimming left V 6 bases short and J 2 bases short, with 15 bases between. The CDR3 has 15 amino acids. Germline-derived CDR1 and CDR2 are MNHEY and SVGAGI. The CDR3 nucleotides are TGTGCCAGCAGGCCTACAGGCTTAGACACAGATACGCAGTATTTT. This translates into CASRPTGLDTDTQYF.

This clonotype came up a few times. This chain uses TRBV6-2 or TRBV6-3 with TRBJ2-1; either TRBD1 or TRBD2 may fit D (6 bases each). The CDR3 is 15 amino acids. The germline CDR1 and CDR2 sequences are MNHEY and SVGEGT. Trimming removed 1 base at V and 4 bases at J, with 11 bases between. The CDR3 region is CASSYYGGEYNEQFF. In DNA, the CDR3 is TGTGCCAGCAGTTACTACGGGGGCGAGTACAATGAGCAGTTCTTC.

This clonotype was recorded a few times. The chain couples TRBV6-2 or TRBV6-3 to TRBJ2-6; D unresolved. Trimming removed 10 bases from V and 6 bases from J, with 16 bases in between. The CDR3 runs 14 residues. Germline lookup yields CDR1 MNHEY and CDR2 SVGEGT. This CDR3 is CAIVDIFKANVLTF. CDR3 in DNA: TGTGCCATCGTCGACATCTTTAAGGCCAACGTCCTGACTTTC.

The chain is built from TRBV11-2 and TRBJ2-7, with D perhaps matching TRBD1 (6 bases). Looked up from germline, CDR1 is SGHAT and CDR2 is FQNNGV. The V end lost 3 bases, the J end lost 3 bases, and 15 bases lay between the germline ends. The CDR3 runs 15 residues. The CDR3 coding sequence is TGTGCCAGCAGCTTCTACCGTGGGGGCGACTACGAGCAGTACTTC. Its translation: CASSFYRGGDYEQYF. The full variable domain, its missing parts supplied by reference TRBV11-2 and TRBJ2-7, is EAGVAQSPRYKIIEKRQSVAFWCNPISGHATLYWYQQILGQGPKLLIQFQNNGVVDDSQLPKDRFSAERLKGVDSTLKIQPAKLEDSAVYLCASSFYRGGDYEQYFGPGTRLTVT.

The genes are TRBV4-1 and TRBJ2-1; 10 positions agree with TRBD2. The V and J ends lost 5 bases and 9 bases, in that order; junction bases with no gene match: 7. CDR3 length: 14 residues. CDR1 MGHRA and CDR2 YSYEKL come from the germline V gene. In nucleotides, the CDR3 is TGCGCCAGCAGCACAACTAGCGGGGCGGGTGAGCAGTTCTTC. Its protein product is CASSTTSGAGEQFF.

A remark on this clonotype: The germline gene is not matched at one end of the junction; a read error may be the cause. The chain couples TRBV7-9 to TRBJ2-7, with TRBD2 matching over 9 bases. The CDR3 runs 12 residues. The germline CDR1 and CDR2 sequences are SEHNR and FQNEAQ (reference sequence). CDR3 loop: CASGTSSHEQYF. Here the CDR3 DNA reads TGTGCCAGCGGGACTAGCTCCCACGAGCAGTACTTC.

The V call is TRBV5-4, the J call TRBJ1-2, with 11 bases aligning to TRBD1. V dropped 5 bases and J dropped 3; count of bases not matched to a gene: 6. The CDR3 loop spans 15 amino acids. CDR1 SGHNT and CDR2 YYREEE come from the germline V gene (reference sequence). The CDR3 region has the DNA TGTGCCAGCAGTCGGCCGGGACAGGGGGACTATGGCTACACCTTC. This codes for CASSRPGQGDYGYTF.

The genes are TRBV5-1 and TRBJ1-3, with D possibly being TRBD1 (5 bases). Germline lookup yields CDR1 SGHRS and CDR2 YFSETQ. Trimming stripped 2 bases from V and 7 bases from J, with 13 bases between. The CDR3 totals 14 residues. The CDR3 here is CASSLEGTGNTIYF. The DNA for the CDR3 is TGCGCCAGCAGCTTAGAGGGGACGGGGAACACCATATATTTT.

The chain joins TRBV6-1 to TRBJ2-5; 7 positions agree with TRBD2. V shed 3 bases and J 5 bases; nucleotides not matched to a gene: 12. Germline lookup yields CDR1 MNHNS and CDR2 SASEGT. The CDR3 is 16 residues long. The CDR3 sequence is CASSDWPAGRGETQYF. The CDR3 region has the DNA TGTGCCAGCAGTGACTGGCCAGCGGGGAGGGGTGAGACCCAGTACTTC.

This clonotype was counted between two and nine times. This rearrangement joins TRBV15 to TRBJ2-5, with TRBD2 identical over 11 bases. Losses at the gene ends were 1 base for V and 0 bases for J; bases not matched to a gene: 4. This CDR3 is built from 17 residues. Germline V lookup: CDR1 LNHNV, CDR2 YYDKDF (reference sequence). The CDR3 DNA reads TGTGCCACCAGCAGAGGAGGGACTAGCGGCTACCAAGAGACCCAGTACTTC. Its translation is CATSRGGTSGYQETQYF.